Listed below are T cell receptor beta chains from one sample, sequenced in a study of blood T cell repertoires in COVID-19. Assay used: immunoSEQ multiplex PCR; TCRdb lists only in-frame clones, some missing. The sample holds a few hundred thousand clones, about nine tenths seen once. What was sequenced was peripheral blood. These receptor sequences come from a woman aged 25 to 39 who had recovered from COVID-19. The CDR3 runs from the conserved cysteine through the conserved F or W. The order of the fields is J gene, V gene, clone size, D gene, CDR3 protein, CDR3 DNA. A D gene is named only where the DNA matches it firmly. Only part of the rows carry a size: once, few, many, or a class if the clone is expanded.

>TRBJ2-5|TRBV14|NA|NA
CASSQDNLGTQYF
TGTGCCAGCAGCCAGGACAACCTTGGGACCCAGTACTTC
>TRBJ1-4|TRBV5-1|NA|NA
CASSNLREGNEKLFF
TGCGCCAGCAGCAACCTCAGGGAGGGTAATGAAAAACTGTTTTTT
>TRBJ1-6|TRBV5-4|NA|TRBD1
CASSLGGGQGEVHF
TGTGCCAGCAGCTTGGGAGGCGGACAGGGGGAGGTCCACTTT
>TRBJ1-2|TRBV4-1|NA|NA
CASSQVGRDYGYTF
TGCGCCAGCAGCCAAGTAGGGAGGGACTATGGCTACACCTTC
>TRBJ2-7|TRBV18|NA|NA
CASSPQEGTREQYF
TGTGCCAGCTCACCACAGGAAGGCACTAGAGAGCAGTACTTC
>TRBJ2-3|TRBV7-2|NA|NA
CASSLAQTGYGQYF
TGTGCCAGCAGCTTAGCCCAGACAGGATATGGGCAGTATTTT
>TRBJ1-6|TRBV6-6|NA|NA
CASRGPYEDGSPLHF
TGTGCCAGCAGGGGCCCTTACGAAGACGGCTCACCCCTCCACTTT
>TRBJ1-4|TRBV28|NA|TRBD1
CASSLLGAGGPNEKLFF
TGTGCCAGCAGCTTACTGGGGGCAGGGGGCCCTAATGAAAAACTGTTTTTT
>TRBJ1-4|TRBV28|NA|NA
CASSLWGGVPNEKLFF
TGTGCCAGCAGTTTATGGGGGGGGGTACCTAATGAAAAACTGTTTTTT
>TRBJ2-1|TRBV9|NA|TRBD2
CASSGGLAGNEQFF
TGTGCCAGCAGCGGGGGACTAGCGGGCAATGAGCAGTTCTTC
>TRBJ2-7|TRBV6-5|NA|NA
CASSYERGIYEQYF
TGTGCCAGCAGTTACGAAAGGGGAATCTACGAGCAGTACTTC
>TRBJ2-1|TRBV11-3|NA|TRBD1
CASSLVQGANNEQFF
TGTGCCAGCAGCTTAGTCCAGGGGGCGAACAATGAGCAGTTCTTC
>TRBJ1-1|TRBV11-2|NA|NA
CASSLVEQGWAEAFF
TGTGCCAGCAGCTTAGTTGAACAGGGCTGGGCTGAAGCTTTCTTT
>TRBJ2-3|TRBV28|NA|TRBD1
CASSLKWDRATQYF
TGTGCCAGCAGTTTAAAATGGGACAGAGCTACGCAGTATTTT
>TRBJ1-1|TRBV30|NA|TRBD1
CAWTSVVDREDTEAFF
TGTGCCTGGACCTCTGTAGTGGACAGGGAGGACACTGAAGCTTTCTTT
>TRBJ1-2|TRBV7-2|NA|TRBD1
CASSSTGFDGYTF
TGTGCCAGCAGCTCGACAGGGTTTGATGGCTACACCTTC
>TRBJ2-7|TRBV7-2|NA|TRBD2
CASSTGLAGGGAYEQYF
TGTGCCAGCAGCACGGGACTAGCGGGGGGCGGCGCCTACGAGCAGTACTTC
>TRBJ2-5|TRBV4-2|NA|TRBD1
CASSQTTGQEGTQYF
TGTGCCAGCAGCCAAACTACGGGACAGGAGGGGACCCAGTACTTC
>TRBJ2-7|TRBV19|NA|NA
CASSIQGSYEQYF
TGTGCCAGTAGTATTCAGGGGAGCTACGAGCAGTACTTC
>TRBJ2-7|TRBV3-1/TRBV3-2|NA|NA
CASSPGFYEQYF
TGTGCCAGCAGCCCGGGATTTTACGAGCAGTACTTC
>TRBJ1-1|TRBV5-6|once|NA
CASSFRGLQRTEAFF
TGTGCCAGCAGCTTCAGGGGATTACAACGGACTGAAGCTTTCTTT
>TRBJ1-2|TRBV29-1|NA|TRBD1
CSVTGTELLGYTF
TGCAGCGTGACCGGGACAGAACTTCTGGGCTACACCTTC
>TRBJ1-3|TRBV9|NA|TRBD1
CASSVTIGTGKRNTIYF
TGTGCCAGCAGCGTAACTATCGGGACAGGGAAAAGAAACACCATATATTTT
>TRBJ1-1|TRBV20-1|NA|NA
CSASRANTEAFF
TGCAGTGCTAGTCGAGCGAACACTGAAGCTTTCTTT
>TRBJ2-1|TRBV24-1|NA|NA
CATSDLGADNEQFF
TGTGCCACCAGTGATTTAGGTGCGGACAATGAGCAGTTCTTC
>TRBJ1-1|TRBV6-5|NA|NA
CASTAGRGAFF
TGTGCCAGCACTGCGGGAAGGGGAGCTTTCTTT
>TRBJ1-1|TRBV30|NA|TRBD1
CAWSVPGRGSTEAFF
TGTGCCTGGAGTGTACCAGGCAGGGGGTCGACTGAAGCTTTCTTT
>TRBJ2-7|TRBV14|few|NA
CASSRLTAGQQSEQYF
TGTGCCAGCAGCCGACTAACCGCGGGACAGCAAAGCGAGCAGTACTTC
>TRBJ1-6|TRBV6-6|NA|TRBD1
CASSMDRGENSPLHF
TGTGCCAGCAGTATGGACAGGGGAGAAAATTCACCCCTCCACTTT
>TRBJ1-1|TRBV12-2|NA|NA
CASRFCQGDTEAFF
TGTGCAAGTCGCTTCTGTCAGGGGGACACTGAAGCTTTCTTT
>TRBJ2-3|TRBV5-8|once|NA
CASSSGEAGDTQYF
TGTGCCAGCAGCTCGGGAGAAGCCGGAGATACGCAGTATTTT
>TRBJ1-6|TRBV28|NA|TRBD1
CASRRTGGLSPLHF
TGTGCCAGCAGGAGGACAGGGGGATTGTCACCCCTCCACTTT
>TRBJ1-1|TRBV7-6|NA|NA
CASSLGGPGTEAFF
TGTGCCAGCAGCTTAGGGGGGCCGGGGACTGAAGCTTTCTTT
>TRBJ1-6|TRBV3-1/TRBV3-2|NA|NA
CASSSPGADNSPLHF
TGTGCCAGCTCCAGCCCAGGGGCGGATAATTCACCCCTCCACTTT
>TRBJ2-1|TRBV19|NA|TRBD2
CASSPFAGDYNEQFF
TGTGCCAGTAGTCCGTTTGCGGGGGATTACAATGAGCAGTTCTTC
>TRBJ2-3|TRBV7-7|NA|TRBD2
CASSLGLAGGTDTQYF
TGTGCCAGCAGCCTCGGACTAGCGGGGGGCACAGATACGCAGTATTTT
>TRBJ1-2|TRBV7-8|once|NA
CASSLVGRTPINGYTF
TGTGCCAGCAGCTTAGTGGGGCGGACACCCATTAATGGCTACACCTTC
>TRBJ2-2|TRBV6-5|once|NA
CASSYLGGTGELFF
TGTGCCAGCAGTTACCTGGGGGGCACCGGGGAGCTGTTTTTT
>TRBJ2-5|TRBV5-6|NA|NA
CASSLGGEETQYF
TGTGCCAGCAGCTTGGGAGGCGAAGAGACCCAGTACTTC
>TRBJ1-5|TRBV5-3|NA|NA
CARSLALGREQPQHF
TGTGCCAGAAGCTTGGCGTTGGGGAGGGAGCAGCCCCAGCATTTT
>TRBJ2-1|TRBV5-8|NA|NA
CASRFRAPGILYNEQFF
TGTGCCAGCAGATTTAGAGCACCCGGGATCCTCTACAATGAGCAGTTCTTC
>TRBJ2-7|TRBV18|NA|NA
CASSPRIDTGEQYF
TGTGCCAGCTCACCTAGGATCGATACAGGCGAGCAGTACTTC
>TRBJ2-3|TRBV5-1|NA|TRBD2
CASSSRGVPTDTQYF
TGCGCCAGCAGCTCCCGGGGGGTACCCACAGATACGCAGTATTTT
>TRBJ1-2|TRBV24-1|NA|NA
CATKGQSPIGGYTF
TGTGCCACCAAAGGACAGTCTCCGATAGGTGGCTACACCTTC
>TRBJ1-5|TRBV7-2|NA|NA
CASNTGGTGNQPQHF
TGTGCCAGCAATACGGGAGGGACGGGCAATCAGCCCCAGCATTTT